Each of the 13 T cell receptor beta chains below was sequenced from the same sample in a study of beta chain features in type 1 diabetes. Sequencing targeted expressed TCRB transcripts, as all isolated RNA had been reverse transcribed. Sequencing was performed with immunoSEQ multiplex PCR; in TCRdb, only in-frame clones are kept and a portion is missing. The sample carries 150,000 to 180,000 clones, around 8% recorded once. Sequencing was performed on central memory CD4+ T cells from blood. These receptors originate from a man aged 18 to 30 in good health.

This clone showed up just a few times. The chain joins TRBV4-1 to TRBJ1-1; 7 bases agree with TRBD1. Germline V gene sequence: CDR1 MGHRA, CDR2 YSYEKL. The CDR3 is made up of 16 amino acids. Trimming at V came to 5 bases and at J to 1 base, leaving 10 bases not matched to a gene. The CDR3 spells CASSSLGGIRNTEAFF. DNA of the CDR3: TGCGCCAGCAGCTCCCTAGGGGGCATTCGGAACACTGAAGCTTTCTTT.

This clone was counted between two and nine times. The chain joins TRBV5-4 to TRBJ2-3, with 10 nucleotides matching TRBD2. CDR3 length equals 15 residues. Looked up from germline, CDR1 is SGHNT and CDR2 is YYREEE (reference sequence). Losses at the gene ends were 0 bases for V and 5 bases for J; bases not matched to a gene: 3. The CDR3 region has the DNA TGTGCCAGCAGCTTGGTCCTAGCGGGAGTAGATACGCAGTATTTT. Translated: CASSLVLAGVDTQYF.

The chain carries TRBV7-2 and TRBJ2-1; D might be TRBD2 (6 bases). CDR3 length: 14 residues. Germline V gene lookup returns CDR1 SGHTA and CDR2 FQGNSA. Deletions cut 5 bases from V and 7 bases from J, with 15 bases between. The CDR3 DNA reads TGTGCCAGCAGCGCCCTACTAGCCACGAATGAGCAGTTCTTC. Translation gives CASSALLATNEQFF.

The chain uses TRBV7-2 and TRBJ2-1, with unresolved D. V dropped 5 bases and J dropped 0 bases, with 2 bases sitting between them. Germline values: CDR1 SGHTA, CDR2 FQGNSA. The length of the CDR3 is 12 residues. The CDR3 here is CASSLSYNEQFF. CDR3 DNA sequence: TGTGCCAGCAGCCTCTCCTACAATGAGCAGTTCTTC.

In its sample, this clone was seen many times. J is TRBJ2-5 and V is TRBV30; perhaps TRBD1 as D (5 bases). V lost 0 bases and J lost 4, with 9 bases in between. Germline assignment: CDR1 GTSNPN and CDR2 SVGIG (reference sequence). The CDR3 runs 13 residues. CDR3: CAWSVLGAETQYF. CDR3 DNA sequence: TGTGCCTGGAGTGTTCTAGGGGCAGAGACCCAGTACTTC. Full variable domain (remainder filled in from reference TRBV30 and TRBJ2-5): SQTIHQWPATLVQPVGSPLSLECTVEGTSNPNLYWYRQAAGRGLQLLFYSVGIGQISSEVPQNLSASRPQDRQFILSSKKLLLSDSGFYLCAWSVLGAETQYFGPGTRLLVL.

The J gene is TRBJ2-2, the V gene TRBV2, with a weak D call TRBD2 (5 bases). Germline V gene data show CDR1 as SNHLY and CDR2 as FYNNEI. V was shortened by 1 base and J by 6 bases, with 15 bases between the two germline ends. The CDR3 sequence is 16 residues long. The CDR3 bases are TGTGCCAGCAGTGAAGTCACGAGAGGGTTACCCGGGGAGCTGTTTTTT. It encodes CASSEVTRGLPGELFF.

This clone was seen only a few times. The V and J genes are TRBV28 and TRBJ2-5; TRBD1 aligns across 10 bases. Germline CDR1 MDHEN, CDR2 SYDVKM. V trimming: 5 bases; J trimming: 5 bases; junction bases outside the gene matches: 11. CDR3 length: 16 amino acids. CDR3 coding DNA: TGTGCCAGCAGTCTCACGACGACAGGGGGCGTCGAGACCCAGTACTTC. Its protein product is CASSLTTTGGVETQYF.

This clone occurred a few times. The V call is TRBV15, the J call TRBJ1-3, with TRBD1 as a possible D gene (5 bases). CDR3 length: 14 amino acids. Germline V lookup: CDR1 LNHNV, CDR2 YYDKDF (reference sequence). Trimming cost V 2 bases and J 4 bases, with 9 bases left between them. The CDR3 loop reads CATSRNRQGNTIYF. The CDR3 DNA follows: TGTGCCACCAGCAGAAACCGACAGGGAAACACCATATATTTT.

The chain couples TRBV30 to TRBJ2-1; D gene ambiguous. The CDR3 totals 13 residues. Per the germline V gene, CDR1 is GTSNPN and CDR2 is SVGIG (reference sequence). The ends were cut back, 5 bases at V and 8 bases at J, with 16 bases in the middle. The CDR3 DNA reads as TGTGCCTGGTCTGCAAATGGCATCTATGAGCAGTTCTTC. This sequence encodes CAWSANGIYEQFF.

The chain is built from TRBV7-2 and TRBJ2-7, with 9 bases identical to TRBD2. The CDR3 contains 13 residues. From germline, CDR1 is SGHTA and CDR2 FQGNSA. V lost 5 bases to trimming and J lost 10 bases; unmatched junction nucleotides: 9. The CDR3 loop is CASSLQTSGPQYF. In DNA form, the CDR3 reads TGTGCCAGCAGCCTACAGACTAGCGGCCCACAGTACTTC.

This clone has more than one count but fewer than ten. CDR3 DNA: TGTGCCAGCAGCGTAGCGGGAGGAGGGAGCAATGAGCAGTTCTTC. Translating it yields CASSVAGGGSNEQFF. The gene calls are TRBV9 and TRBJ2-1; 7 nucleotides align to TRBD2. This CDR3 has 15 amino acids. CDR1 SGDLS and CDR2 YYNGEE come from the germline V gene. Trimming took 0 bases from V and 6 from J; bases not matched to a gene: 6.

The J gene is TRBJ2-3, the V gene TRBV4-2; D is unresolved. The germline V and J ends were trimmed by 1 base and 4 bases, with 12 bases remaining between them. This CDR3 comprises 15 residues. Germline V gene lookup returns CDR1 LGHNA and CDR2 YNFKEQ. Written as DNA, the CDR3 is TGTGCCAGCAGCCAAGGATCTAGTTTGGCAGATACGCAGTATTTT. Its protein product is CASSQGSSLADTQYF.

This clone was observed many times. The chain combines TRBV29-1 with TRBJ2-2, with D possibly TRBD1 on 6 matching bases. Deletions cut 4 bases from V and 4 bases from J, with 13 bases between. This CDR3 has 14 residues. From germline, CDR1 is SQVTM and CDR2 ANQGSEA. The CDR3 DNA reads as TGCAGCGTTGTTGAGGGGGTTCCCACCGGGGAGCTGTTTTTT. Translated: CSVVEGVPTGELFF.